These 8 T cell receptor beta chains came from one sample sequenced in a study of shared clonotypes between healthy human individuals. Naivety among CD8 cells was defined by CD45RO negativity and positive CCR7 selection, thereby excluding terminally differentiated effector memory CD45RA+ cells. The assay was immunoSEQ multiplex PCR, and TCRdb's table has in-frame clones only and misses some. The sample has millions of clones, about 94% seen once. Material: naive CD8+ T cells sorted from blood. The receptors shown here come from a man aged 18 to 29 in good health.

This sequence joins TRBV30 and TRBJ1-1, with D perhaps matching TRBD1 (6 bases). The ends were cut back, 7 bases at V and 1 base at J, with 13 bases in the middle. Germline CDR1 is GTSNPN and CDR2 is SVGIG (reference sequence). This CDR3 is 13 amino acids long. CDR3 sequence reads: CAYASRGNTEAFF. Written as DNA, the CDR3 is TGTGCCTACGCAAGCAGGGGGAACACTGAAGCTTTCTTT.

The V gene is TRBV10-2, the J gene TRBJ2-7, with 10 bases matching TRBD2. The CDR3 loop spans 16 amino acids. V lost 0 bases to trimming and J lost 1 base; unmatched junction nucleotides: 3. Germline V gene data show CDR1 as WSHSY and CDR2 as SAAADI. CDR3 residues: CASSESPSGSSYEQYF. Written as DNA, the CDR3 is TGCGCCAGCAGTGAGTCTCCTAGCGGGAGTTCCTACGAGCAGTACTTC.

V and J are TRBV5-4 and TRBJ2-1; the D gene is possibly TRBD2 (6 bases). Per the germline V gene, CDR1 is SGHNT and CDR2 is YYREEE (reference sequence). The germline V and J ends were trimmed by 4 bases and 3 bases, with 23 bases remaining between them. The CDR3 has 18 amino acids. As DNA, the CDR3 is TGTGCCAGCAGCCCCCGCGGGACTGATCCTACTTACTACAATGAGCAGTTCTTC. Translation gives CASSPRGTDPTYYNEQFF.

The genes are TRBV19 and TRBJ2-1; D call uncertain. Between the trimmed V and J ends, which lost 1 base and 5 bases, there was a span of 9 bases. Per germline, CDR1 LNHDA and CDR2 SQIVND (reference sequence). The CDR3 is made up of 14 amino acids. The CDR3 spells CASSIAQAHNEQFF. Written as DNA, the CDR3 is TGTGCCAGTAGTATAGCCCAGGCCCACAATGAGCAGTTCTTC.

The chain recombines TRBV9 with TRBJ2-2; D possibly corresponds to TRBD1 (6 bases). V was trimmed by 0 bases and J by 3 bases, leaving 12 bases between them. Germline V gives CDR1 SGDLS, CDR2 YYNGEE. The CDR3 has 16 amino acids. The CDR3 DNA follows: TGTGCCAGCAGCGTAGAAGGACAGATCGACACCGGGGAGCTGTTTTTT. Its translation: CASSVEGQIDTGELFF.

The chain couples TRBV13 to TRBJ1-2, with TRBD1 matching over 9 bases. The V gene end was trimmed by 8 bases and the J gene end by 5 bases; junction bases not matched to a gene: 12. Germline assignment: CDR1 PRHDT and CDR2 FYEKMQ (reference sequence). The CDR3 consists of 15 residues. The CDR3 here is CASEAPRDRDYGYTF. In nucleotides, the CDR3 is TGTGCCAGCGAAGCCCCTCGGGACAGGGATTATGGCTACACCTTC.

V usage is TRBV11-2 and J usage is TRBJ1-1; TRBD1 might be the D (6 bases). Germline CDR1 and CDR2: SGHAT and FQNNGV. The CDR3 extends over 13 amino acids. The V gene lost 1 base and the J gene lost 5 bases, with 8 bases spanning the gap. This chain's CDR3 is CASSLAGETEAFF. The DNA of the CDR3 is TGTGCCAGCAGCTTAGCAGGGGAGACTGAAGCTTTCTTT.

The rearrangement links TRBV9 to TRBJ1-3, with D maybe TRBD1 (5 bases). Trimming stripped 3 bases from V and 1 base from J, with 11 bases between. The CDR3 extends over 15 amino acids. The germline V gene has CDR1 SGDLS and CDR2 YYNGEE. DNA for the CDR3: TGTGCCAGCAGCGAGGAGGGGCAATCTGGAAACACCATATATTTT. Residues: CASSEEGQSGNTIYF.